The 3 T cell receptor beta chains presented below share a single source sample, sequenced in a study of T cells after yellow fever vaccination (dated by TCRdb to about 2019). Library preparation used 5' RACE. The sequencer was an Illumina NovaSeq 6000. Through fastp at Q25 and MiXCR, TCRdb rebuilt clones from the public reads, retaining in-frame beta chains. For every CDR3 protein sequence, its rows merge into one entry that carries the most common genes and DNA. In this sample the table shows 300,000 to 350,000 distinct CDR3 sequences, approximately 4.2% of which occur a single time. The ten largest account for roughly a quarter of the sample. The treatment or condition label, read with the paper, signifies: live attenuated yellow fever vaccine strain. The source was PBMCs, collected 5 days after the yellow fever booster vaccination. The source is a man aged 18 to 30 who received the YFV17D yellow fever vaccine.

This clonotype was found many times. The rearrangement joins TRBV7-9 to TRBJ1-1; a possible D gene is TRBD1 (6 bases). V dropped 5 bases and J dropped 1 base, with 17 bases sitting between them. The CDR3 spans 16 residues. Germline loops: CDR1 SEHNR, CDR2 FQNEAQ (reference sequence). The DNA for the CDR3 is TGTGCCAGCAGCCTCCACGACGGGGGCGCGAACACTGAAGCTTTCTTT. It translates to CASSLHDGGANTEAFF.

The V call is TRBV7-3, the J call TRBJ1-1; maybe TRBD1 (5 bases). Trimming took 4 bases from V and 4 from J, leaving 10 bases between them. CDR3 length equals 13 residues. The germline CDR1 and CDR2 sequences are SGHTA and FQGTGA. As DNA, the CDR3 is TGTGCCAGCAGCTGGGGGGGGAGCACTGAAGCTTTCTTT. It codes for CASSWGGSTEAFF.

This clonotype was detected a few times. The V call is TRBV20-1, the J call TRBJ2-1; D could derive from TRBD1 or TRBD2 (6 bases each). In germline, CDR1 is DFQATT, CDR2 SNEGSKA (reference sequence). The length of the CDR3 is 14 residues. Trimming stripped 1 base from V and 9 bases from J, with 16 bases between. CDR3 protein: CSARVQGGRGEQFF. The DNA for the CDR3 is TGCAGTGCTAGAGTACAGGGAGGCAGAGGTGAGCAGTTCTTC.